The T cell receptor (beta chain) described here comes from a study of cytomegalovirus exposure and HLA in healthy donors. The ends lost 2 bases at V and 8 bases at J; junction bases unmatched: 13. The germline V gene has CDR1 GTSNPN and CDR2 SVGIG (reference sequence). The CDR3 runs 16 residues. Both 60 Vbeta primers and 13 Jbeta primers went into the PCR. Only in-frame clones appear in the TCRdb table, and some are missing; sequencing was by immunoSEQ multiplex PCR. The data show 110,000 to 150,000 clones, with approximately 80% seen just once and 2% to 2.5% held by the top ten. Whole-study findings and limits: Association of approximately 18,000 TCR beta sequences with HLA alleles was found at 0.05 false discovery rate in a later analysis. About 87% or about 30% of the time was how often most TCR beta V segments were productive, according to an earlier analysis.

On this clone itself: No antigen is known for it.

The V gene is TRBV30, the J gene TRBJ1-4; TRBD1 matches at 8 bases. The TCR was taken from a woman between 18 and 29 years old in good health and CMV-seropositive. The material sequenced was PBMCs. The CDR3 region has the DNA TGTGCCTGGAGTCCCGACAGGGGTGGGGTCGTGGAAAAACTGTTTTTT. It is translated as CAWSPDRGGVVEKLFF.